This entry is about one TCR beta chain. Time point described: cycle 4 day 1 (C4D1), after 6 weeks of nivolumab. Every one of the patients relapsed after autologous stem cell transplantation (brentuximab vedotin exposure was variable). Only in-frame clones appear in the TCRdb table, and some are missing; sequencing was by immunoSEQ multiplex PCR. This table holds around 19,000 clones, 80% found once. This CDR3 contains 15 residues. The V and J ends lost 3 bases and 4 bases respectively, with 16 bases between them. Germline V CDR1 and CDR2: MNHEY, SMNVEV (reference sequence). The sample originates from a study of PD-1 blockade in classical Hodgkin lymphoma.

The chain joins TRBV27 to TRBJ2-7; D perhaps matches TRBD1 (6 bases). This sequence was found in a human donor with classical Hodgkin lymphoma. Sequencing was performed on peripheral blood mononuclear cells (PBMCs), taken before the fourth cycle of nivolumab. In DNA, the CDR3 is TGTGCCAGCAGTTTCGGGGCCAGGGGAAAATACGAGCAGTACTTC. It specifies CASSFGARGKYEQYF.